This T cell receptor (beta chain) was recorded in a study of spatial heterogeneity in lung cancer. Study summary: Any follow-up PBMC samples that were available went on to be sequenced, and the median time to follow-up was roughly two years after resection. For the average unique TCR and UMI combination, more than ten occurrences appeared in raw reads.

CDR1 is SGHAT and CDR2 is FQNNGV in the germline V gene. The junction had 5 bases not matched to a gene; V was cut back by 0 bases and J by 12 bases. The CDR3 loop spans 14 amino acids. Findings of the study overall: Ubiquitous expanded tumor TCRs surfaced in blood more at resection than they did at follow-up.

Single TCR cDNA molecules each had their own unique molecular identifier. TCRdb redid the calling of the 5' RACE reads with MiXCR, one entry per CDR3 protein. The sample yields some 120,000 distinct CDR3 sequences, more than 10% seen once. Time point here: blood at routine non-recurrence follow-up after resection. Unsorted whole RNA samples from tumor, nontumor lung or frozen PBMC were sequenced. This clonotype was observed a few times. Its cognate antigen is unknown. Here the sequenced sample was PBMCs, taken at follow-up. The sequence was collected from a male donor with early-stage non-small cell lung cancer. The gene calls are TRBV11-2 and TRBJ2-6; TRBD1 aligns across 7 bases. CDR3 in DNA: TGTGCCAGCAGCTTAGAGGACAGGACGAGCGTCCTGACTTTC. Its translation is CASSLEDRTSVLTF.